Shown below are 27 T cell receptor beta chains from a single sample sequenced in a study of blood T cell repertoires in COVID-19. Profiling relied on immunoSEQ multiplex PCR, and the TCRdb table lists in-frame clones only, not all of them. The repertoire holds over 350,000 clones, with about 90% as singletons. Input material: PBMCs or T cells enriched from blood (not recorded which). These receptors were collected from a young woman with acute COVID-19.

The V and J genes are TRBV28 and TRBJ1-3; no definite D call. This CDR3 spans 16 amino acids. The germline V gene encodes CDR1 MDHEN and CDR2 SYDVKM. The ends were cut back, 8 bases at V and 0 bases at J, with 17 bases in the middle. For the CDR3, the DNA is TGTGCCAGCGGAGGGCGGGCGTGGAGCTCTGGAAACACCATATATTTT. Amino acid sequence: CASGGRAWSSGNTIYF.

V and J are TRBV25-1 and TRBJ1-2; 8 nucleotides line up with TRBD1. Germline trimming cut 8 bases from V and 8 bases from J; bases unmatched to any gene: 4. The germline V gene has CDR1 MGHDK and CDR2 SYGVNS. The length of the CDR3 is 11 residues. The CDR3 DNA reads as TGTGCCAGCGGTACAGGGGGAGGCTACACCTTC. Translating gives CASGTGGGYTF.

CDR3 bases: TGTGCCAGCAGCTTAAACTCTGAGGGCTATGGCTACACCTTC. As protein: CASSLNSEGYGYTF. This sequence joins TRBV13 and TRBJ1-2; no clear D gene. This CDR3 comprises 14 residues. Per the germline V gene, CDR1 is PRHDT and CDR2 is FYEKMQ (reference sequence). V lost 2 bases to trimming and J lost 4 bases, with 11 bases between them.

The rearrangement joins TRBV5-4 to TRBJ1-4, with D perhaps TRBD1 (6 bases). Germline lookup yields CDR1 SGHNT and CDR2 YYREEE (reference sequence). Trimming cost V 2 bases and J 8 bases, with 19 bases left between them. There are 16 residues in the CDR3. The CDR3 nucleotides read TGTGCCAGCAGCTTACGGCTACAGGGTGATGGGGAAAAACTGTTTTTT. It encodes CASSLRLQGDGEKLFF.

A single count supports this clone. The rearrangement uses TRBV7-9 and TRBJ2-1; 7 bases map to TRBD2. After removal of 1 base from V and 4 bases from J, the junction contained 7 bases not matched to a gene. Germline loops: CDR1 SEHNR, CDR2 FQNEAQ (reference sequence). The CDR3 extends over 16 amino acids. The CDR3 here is CASSLGLADLYNEQFF. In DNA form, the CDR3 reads TGTGCCAGCAGCTTAGGTCTAGCGGACTTATACAATGAGCAGTTCTTC.

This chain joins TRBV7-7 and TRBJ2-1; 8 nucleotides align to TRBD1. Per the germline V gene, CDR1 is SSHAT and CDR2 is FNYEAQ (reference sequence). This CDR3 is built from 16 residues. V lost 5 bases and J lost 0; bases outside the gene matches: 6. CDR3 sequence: CASSRIDRGSYNEQFF. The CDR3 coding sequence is TGTGCCAGCAGCCGAATCGACAGGGGCTCCTACAATGAGCAGTTCTTC.

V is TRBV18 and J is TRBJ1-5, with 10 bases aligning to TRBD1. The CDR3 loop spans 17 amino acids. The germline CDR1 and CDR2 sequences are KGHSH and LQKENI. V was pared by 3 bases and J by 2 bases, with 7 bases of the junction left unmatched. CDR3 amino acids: CASSPGTGAFGNQPQHF. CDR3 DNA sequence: TGTGCCAGCTCACCCGGGACAGGGGCTTTTGGCAATCAGCCCCAGCATTTT.

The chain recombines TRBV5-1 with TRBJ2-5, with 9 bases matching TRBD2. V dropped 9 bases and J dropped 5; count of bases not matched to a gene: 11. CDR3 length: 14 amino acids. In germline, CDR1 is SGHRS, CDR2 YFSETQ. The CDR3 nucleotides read TGCGCCACCACGAGCGGGGGGTTTGAGGAGACCCAGTACTTC. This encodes CATTSGGFEETQYF.

CDR3 sequence reads: CASSLVGGRLDGELFF. The CDR3, as DNA: TGTGCCAGCAGTTTAGTTGGCGGGAGGTTAGACGGGGAGCTGTTTTTT. This rearrangement joins TRBV27 to TRBJ2-2; the match to TRBD2 covers 8 bases. V shed 2 bases, J shed 7 bases, and the junction held 9 bases outside the gene matches. This CDR3 spans 16 amino acids. CDR1 and CDR2 from the germline V gene are MNHEY and SMNVEV (reference sequence).

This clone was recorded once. In nucleotides, the CDR3 is TGCGCCAGCAGCGCCTCTGGACAGGGCCAAGAGACCCAGTACTTC. Its protein product is CASSASGQGQETQYF. The V and J genes are TRBV5-1 and TRBJ2-5, with 8 bases that match TRBD1. The CDR3 extends over 15 amino acids. Germline lookup yields CDR1 SGHRS and CDR2 YFSETQ. V dropped 4 bases and J dropped 1; count of bases not matched to a gene: 6. The whole variable domain, filled in from reference TRBV5-1 and TRBJ2-5, reads KAGVTQTPRYLIKTRGQQVTLSCSPISGHRSVSWYQQTPGQGLQFLFEYFSETQRNKGNFPGRFSGRQFSNSRSEMNVSTLELGDSALYLCASSASGQGQETQYFGPGTRLLVL.

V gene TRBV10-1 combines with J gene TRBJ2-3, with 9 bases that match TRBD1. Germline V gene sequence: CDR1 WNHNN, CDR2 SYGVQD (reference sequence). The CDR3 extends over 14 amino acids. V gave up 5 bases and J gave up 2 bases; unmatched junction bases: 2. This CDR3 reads CASSRTGATDTQYF. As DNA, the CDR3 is TGCGCCAGCAGTCGGACAGGGGCCACAGATACGCAGTATTTT.

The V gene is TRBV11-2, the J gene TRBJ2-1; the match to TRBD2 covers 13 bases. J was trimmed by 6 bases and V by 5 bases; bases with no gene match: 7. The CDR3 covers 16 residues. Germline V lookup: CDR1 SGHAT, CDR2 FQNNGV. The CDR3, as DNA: TGTGCCAGCAGCCGTACGACTAGCGGGAGGAGCAATGAGCAGTTCTTC. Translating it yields CASSRTTSGRSNEQFF. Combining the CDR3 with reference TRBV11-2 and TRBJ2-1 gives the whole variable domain EAGVAQSPRYKIIEKRQSVAFWCNPISGHATLYWYQQILGQGPKLLIQFQNNGVVDDSQLPKDRFSAERLKGVDSTLKIQPAKLEDSAVYLCASSRTTSGRSNEQFFGPGTRLTVL.

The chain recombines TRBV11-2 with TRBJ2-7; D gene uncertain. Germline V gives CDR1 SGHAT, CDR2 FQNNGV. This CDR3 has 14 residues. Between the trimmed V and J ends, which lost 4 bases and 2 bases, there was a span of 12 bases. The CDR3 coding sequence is TGTGCCAGCAGCTCAGTGCGGTTAACCTACGAGCAGTACTTC. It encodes CASSSVRLTYEQYF.

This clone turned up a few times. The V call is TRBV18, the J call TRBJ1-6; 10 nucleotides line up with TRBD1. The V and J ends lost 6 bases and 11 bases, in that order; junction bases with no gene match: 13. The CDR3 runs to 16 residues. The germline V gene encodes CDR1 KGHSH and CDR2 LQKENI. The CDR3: CASSLEIDRGRAPLHF. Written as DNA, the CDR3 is TGTGCCAGCTCGCTTGAAATTGACAGGGGGCGAGCACCCCTCCACTTT.

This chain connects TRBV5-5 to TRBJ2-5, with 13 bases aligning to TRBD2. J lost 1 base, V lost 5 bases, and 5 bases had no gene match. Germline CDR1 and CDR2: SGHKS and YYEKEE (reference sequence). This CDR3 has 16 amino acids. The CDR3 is CASRPTSGGLQETQYF. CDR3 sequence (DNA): TGTGCCAGCAGACCGACTAGCGGGGGGCTCCAAGAGACCCAGTACTTC.

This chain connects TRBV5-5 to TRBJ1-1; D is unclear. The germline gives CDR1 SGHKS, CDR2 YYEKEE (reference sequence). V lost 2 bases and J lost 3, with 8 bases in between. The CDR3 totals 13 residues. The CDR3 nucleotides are TGTGCCAGCAGCTTCTGGCCTGACACTGAAGCTTTCTTT. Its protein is CASSFWPDTEAFF.

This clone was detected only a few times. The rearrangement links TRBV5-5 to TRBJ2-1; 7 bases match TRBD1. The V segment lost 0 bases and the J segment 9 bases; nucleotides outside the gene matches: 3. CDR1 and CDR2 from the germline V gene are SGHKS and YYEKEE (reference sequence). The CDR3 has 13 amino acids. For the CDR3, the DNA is TGTGCCAGCAGCTTGGAAGGGGGCGGTGAGCAGTTCTTC. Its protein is CASSLEGGGEQFF.

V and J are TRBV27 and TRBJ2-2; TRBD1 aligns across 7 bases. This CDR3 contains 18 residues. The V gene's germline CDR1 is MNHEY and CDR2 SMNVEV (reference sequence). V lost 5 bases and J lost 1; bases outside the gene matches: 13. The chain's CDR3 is CASSPPGQQSRNTGELFF. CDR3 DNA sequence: TGTGCCAGCAGTCCTCCGGGACAGCAAAGTCGGAACACCGGGGAGCTGTTTTTT.

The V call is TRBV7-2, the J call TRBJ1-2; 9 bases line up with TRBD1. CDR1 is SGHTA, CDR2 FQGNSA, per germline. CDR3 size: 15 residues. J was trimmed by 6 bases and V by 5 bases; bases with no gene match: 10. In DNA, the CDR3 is TGTGCCAGCAGCGCCTGGGACAGGGTTTTTGATGGCTACACCTTC. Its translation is CASSAWDRVFDGYTF.

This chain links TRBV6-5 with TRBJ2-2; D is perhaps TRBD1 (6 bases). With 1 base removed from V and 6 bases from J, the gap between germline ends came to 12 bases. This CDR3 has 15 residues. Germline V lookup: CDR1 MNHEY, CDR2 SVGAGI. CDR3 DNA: TGTGCCAGCAGTTACTTTCCACAGGGATCCGGGGAGCTGTTTTTT. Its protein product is CASSYFPQGSGELFF.

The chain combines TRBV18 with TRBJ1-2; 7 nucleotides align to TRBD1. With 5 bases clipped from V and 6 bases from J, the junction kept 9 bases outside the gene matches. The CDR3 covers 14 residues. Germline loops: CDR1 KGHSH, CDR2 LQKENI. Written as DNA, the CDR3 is TGTGCCAGCTCATTCACAGGGGAAGTTGATGGCTACACCTTC. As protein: CASSFTGEVDGYTF.

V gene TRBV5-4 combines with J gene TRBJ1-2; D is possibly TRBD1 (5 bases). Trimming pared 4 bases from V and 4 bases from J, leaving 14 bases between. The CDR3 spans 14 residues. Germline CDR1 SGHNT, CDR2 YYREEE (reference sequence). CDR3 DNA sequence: TGTGCCAGCAGCGGGGACTTGGAGGGCTATGGCTACACCTTC. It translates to CASSGDLEGYGYTF.

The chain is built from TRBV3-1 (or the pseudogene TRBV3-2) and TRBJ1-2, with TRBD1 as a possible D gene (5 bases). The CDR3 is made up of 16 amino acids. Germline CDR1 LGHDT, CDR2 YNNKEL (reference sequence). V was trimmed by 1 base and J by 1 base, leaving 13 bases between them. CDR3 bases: TGTGCCAGCAGCCAAGGATTGTGGGGGGGTAACTATGGCTACACCTTC. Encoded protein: CASSQGLWGGNYGYTF.

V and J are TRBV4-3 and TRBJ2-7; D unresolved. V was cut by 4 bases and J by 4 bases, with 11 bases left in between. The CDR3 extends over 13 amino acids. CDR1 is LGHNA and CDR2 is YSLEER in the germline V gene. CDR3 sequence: CASSPARHYEQYF. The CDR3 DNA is TGCGCCAGCAGCCCCGCGCGCCATTACGAGCAGTACTTC.

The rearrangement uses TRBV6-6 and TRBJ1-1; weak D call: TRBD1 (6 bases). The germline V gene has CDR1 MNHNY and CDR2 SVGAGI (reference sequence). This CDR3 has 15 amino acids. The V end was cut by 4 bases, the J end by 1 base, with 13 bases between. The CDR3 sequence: CASSWGAGENTEAFF. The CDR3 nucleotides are TGTGCCAGCAGTTGGGGAGCAGGGGAGAACACTGAAGCTTTCTTT.

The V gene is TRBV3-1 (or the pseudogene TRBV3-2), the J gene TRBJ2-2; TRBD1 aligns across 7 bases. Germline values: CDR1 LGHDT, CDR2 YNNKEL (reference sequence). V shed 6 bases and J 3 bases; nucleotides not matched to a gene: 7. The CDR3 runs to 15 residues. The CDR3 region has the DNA TGTGCCAGCAGGTCACAGGGGCGACACACCGGGGAGCTGTTTTTT. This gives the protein CASRSQGRHTGELFF.

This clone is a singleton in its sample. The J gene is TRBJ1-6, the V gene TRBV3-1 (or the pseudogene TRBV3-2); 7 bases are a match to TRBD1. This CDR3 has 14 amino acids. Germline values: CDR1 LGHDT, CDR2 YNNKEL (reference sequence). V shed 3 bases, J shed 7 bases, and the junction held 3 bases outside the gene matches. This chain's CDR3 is CASSHGTVNSPLHF. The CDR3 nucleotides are TGTGCCAGCAGCCACGGGACAGTAAATTCACCCCTCCACTTT.